This T cell receptor beta chain was identified during a study of PD-1 blockade in classical Hodgkin lymphoma (dated by TCRdb to the early 2020s). Describing the broader study: Nivolumab dosing was 3 mg/kg intravenously every 2 weeks, continuing until either disease progression or unacceptable toxicity. A peripheral blood immune signature of response to PD-1 blockade in classical Hodgkin lymphoma was defined using TCR beta sequencing and CyTOF. The paper's findings and limits, for the study overall: Baseline diversity similar to that of newly diagnosed patients was observed in trial patients achieving complete response, whereas significantly lower diversity was observed in partial responders and progressors. Diversity was lower in patients who began nivolumab less than 1 year after ASCT, so these patients were left out of later analyses to avoid confounding by immune reconstitution. By C4D1, a significant rise was seen in CD4+ TCR diversity but not in CD8+ TCR diversity (p=0.0027 vs p=0.16), and the rise was most apparent among complete responders (p=0.02). Baseline TCR diversity was reported to be lower in newly diagnosed patients than in healthy donors and to be lower still in relapsed/refractory patients. The study covered only a single clinical trial cohort, and the causes of the repertoire differences, possibly disease activity or prior therapy, were still not defined.

The sample's time point label, decoded: cycle 2 day 1 (C2D1) of nivolumab. Relapse after autologous stem cell transplantation had occurred in all trial patients, and cohorts A, B and C were distinguished by prior brentuximab vedotin exposure. A total of about 51 patients with relapsed/refractory classical Hodgkin lymphoma made up the trial cohort, and each patient's best overall response was complete response, partial response or progressive disease. Single-agent nivolumab was administered to trial patients in the multi-cohort phase II CheckMate 205 trial. An independent review committee assessed best overall response by applying the 2007 International Working Group response criteria. Trial PBMCs were collected immediately before nivolumab initiation (C1D1) and during therapy at cycle 2 day 1 and cycle 4 day 1. Peripheral blood was collected in 8 mL Vacutainer Cell Preparation Tubes, from which PBMCs were isolated by centrifugation and then cryopreserved.

Concerning this clone: Its antigen is currently not known. No per-base quality is available; no much larger clone lies one base away.

For CDR1 and CDR2, the germline V gene lists SNHLY and FYNNEI. Trimming takes 6 bases off V and 2 bases off J; junction bases not matched to a gene: 4. Spanning cysteine to phenylalanine, the CDR3 consists of 15 amino acids. The retained sequence is limited to the CDR3, 45 bases, with the frame set at the first base. Genomic DNA was extracted with the Qiagen DNeasy kit from unsorted PBMCs and from negatively selected CD4+ and CD8+ fractions. Amplification of TCR beta CDR3 regions was done by immunoSEQ multiplex PCR with primers that anneal to V and J segments. A synthetic immune receptor repertoire was used to minimize amplification bias, and any residual bias was removed computationally once sequencing was done. Under the source paper's analysis protocol: Custom Python scripts were used to quantify repertoire diversity as the Shannon entropy index. The unsorted, CD4+ and CD8+ repertoires were each analyzed separately, with the exception of combined analyses, where CD4+ and CD8+ sequences were merged in silico. A clone was considered expanded if an increase in frequency of at least 2-fold after treatment relative to C1D1 was found, and a pseudocount of 0.5 was applied to clones undetected at baseline. Clones with 0 or 1 copy at C1D1 were classified as singleton clones, and clones with 2 or more copies were classified as non-singleton clones. Clones expanded in unsorted samples were labelled as CD4+, CD8+ or unknown by matching protein sequences in sorted samples from the same patient. Wilcoxon tests were applied to paired samples to test diversity changes from C1D1 to C4D1. Here the immuneACCESS table is served through TCRdb, limited to in-frame sequences with V and J called. Missing clones are a known gap in these copies; in checked studies unresolved V genes cover under half, and the rest lacks a known reason. Clonal size and the V and J genes are those of that table, whereas D and trimming came from the DNA. This sample has 75,000 to 100,000 clones in its table, and about four fifths of those were observed once. The leading ten clones occupy about 16% of the sample.

The receptor comes from a human donor with classical Hodgkin lymphoma. Sequenced material: peripheral blood mononuclear cells (PBMCs), taken before the second cycle of nivolumab. Recombination joined TRBV2 with TRBJ2-1; the central 10 bases match TRBD2. The CDR3 has the sequence CASSPTSGAYNEQFF. The DNA reads TGTGCCAGCAGCCCTACTAGCGGGGCCTACAATGAGCAGTTCTTC.